The entry that follows covers one T cell receptor beta chain sequence. The junction had 9 bases not matched to a gene; V was cut back by 3 bases and J by 2 bases. The CDR3 is made up of 16 amino acids. Germline-derived CDR1 and CDR2 are MNHEY and SVGAGI. This specimen comes from a study of blood T cell repertoires in COVID-19. Across the whole study: Sample material is recorded as cDNA or gDNA derived from T cells, B-cell-depleted T cells, or PBMCs.

Profiled with immunoSEQ multiplex PCR; TCRdb holds only in-frame clones, not every one. The table records around 72,000 clones, over 80% of them present only once. The chain combines TRBV6-5 with TRBJ2-7, with 8 positions matching TRBD1. The sequence came from a woman older than 75 with acute or convalescent COVID-19. Specimen: peripheral blood. The CDR3 region is CASSYTIGQGTYEQYF. Here the CDR3 DNA reads TGTGCCAGCAGTTATACGATCGGACAGGGTACCTACGAGCAGTACTTC.